Listed below are T cell receptor beta chains from one sample, sequenced in a study of vaccination effects on CD4 cells after COVID-19. Their recognized antigens are unknown. This table comes from immunoSEQ multiplex PCR, and its TCRdb copy is limited to in-frame clones, with some not included. The sample holds under 70,000 clones, around 74% seen once. This specimen consisted of CD4+ T cells from PBMCs cultured without peptide, obtained after COVID-19 vaccination. Receptors originate from a human donor who received a COVID-19 vaccine. Each CDR3 is given with its conserved first and last residue. A D gene is named only where the DNA matches it firmly. The listing skips clone size in some rows; elsewhere it reads once, few, many or a size class.

>TRBV7-2|once|.|TRBJ1-1
TGTGCCAGCAGCTTAGTGGGGGGGCGAAATGCTTTCTTT
CASSLVGGRNAFF
>TRBV30|.|.|TRBJ2-5
TGTGCCTGGAGTGGTGGCAGGGGGGGAAGGACCCAGTACTTC
CAWSGGRGGRTQYF
>TRBV7-3|.|.|TRBJ2-5
TGTGCCAGCAGCCCCGGGGAGACCCAGTACTTC
CASSPGETQYF
>TRBV27|few|TRBD1|TRBJ1-1
TGTGCCATCCAGGGGGGCGGCACTGAAGCTTTCTTT
CAIQGGGTEAFF
>TRBV2|few|.|TRBJ2-3
TGTGCCAGCAGTGCCTCCCAGACCCGGGGTCCTACGCAGTATTTT
CASSASQTRGPTQYF
>TRBV5-1|.|.|TRBJ2-1
TGCGCCAGCAGCGGAACCGGGACGGACAATGAGCAGTTCTTC
CASSGTGTDNEQFF
>TRBV2|.|TRBD2|TRBJ2-1
TGTGCCAGCAGTGAAGACGGAGCGGGGGATGAGCAGTTCTTC
CASSEDGAGDEQFF
>TRBV12-3/TRBV12-4|few|.|TRBJ1-6
TGTGCCAGTGTAGCACAGCTTAATTCACCCCTCCACTTT
CASVAQLNSPLHF
>TRBV4-2|few|TRBD1|TRBJ1-3
TGTGCCAGCAGCCAAATACAGGGGCCCTCCTCTGGAAACACCATATATTTT
CASSQIQGPSSGNTIYF
>TRBV7-8|.|.|TRBJ1-4
TGTGCCAGCAGCCTAAAAATAAGGACCCTCGGCGGGGGTGAAAAACTGTTTTTT
CASSLKIRTLGGGEKLFF
>TRBV5-1|.|.|TRBJ1-6
TGCGCCAGCAGCTTGGTAGCCTCTGGTAATTCACCCCTCCACTTT
CASSLVASGNSPLHF
>TRBV7-2|once|TRBD1|TRBJ1-2
TGTGCCAGCAGCTTAGGAGGGACAGAAGCTAACTATGGCTACACCTTC
CASSLGGTEANYGYTF
>TRBV5-4|.|.|TRBJ2-5
TGTGCCAGCAGCTTGGCGTCCGGGGGCGTAGAGACCCAGTACTTC
CASSLASGGVETQYF
>TRBV25-1|.|.|TRBJ1-6
TGTGCCAGCAGTGACTTTATTCACCGGGGCTATAATTCACCCCTCCACTTT
CASSDFIHRGYNSPLHF
>TRBV7-2|.|TRBD2|TRBJ2-3
TGTGCCAGCAGCAGCGGGGGGCGCACAGATACGCAGTATTTT
CASSSGGRTDTQYF
>TRBV15|.|TRBD1|TRBJ1-1
TGTGCCACCAGCAGAAGTCCTACAGGGGGCGGCACTGAAGCTTTCTTT
CATSRSPTGGGTEAFF